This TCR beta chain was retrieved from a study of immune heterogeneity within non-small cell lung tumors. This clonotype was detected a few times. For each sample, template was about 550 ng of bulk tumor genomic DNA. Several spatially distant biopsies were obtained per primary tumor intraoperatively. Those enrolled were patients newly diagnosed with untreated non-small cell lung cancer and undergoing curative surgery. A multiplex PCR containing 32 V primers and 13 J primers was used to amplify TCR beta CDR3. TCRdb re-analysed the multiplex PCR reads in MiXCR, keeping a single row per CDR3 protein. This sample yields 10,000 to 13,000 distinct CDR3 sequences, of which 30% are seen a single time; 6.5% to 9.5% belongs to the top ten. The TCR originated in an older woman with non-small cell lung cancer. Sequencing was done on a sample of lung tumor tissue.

Here the CDR3 reads CASSARMGNYGYTF. The CDR3 bases are TGTGCCAGCAGCGCACGGATGGGTAACTATGGCTACACCTTC. V usage is TRBV9 and J usage is TRBJ1-2; D remains unclear. The CDR3 consists of 14 residues. The germline V and J ends were trimmed by 3 bases and 1 base, with 10 bases remaining between them. CDR1 is SGDLS and CDR2 is YYNGEE in the germline V gene.